This T cell receptor beta chain was sequenced during a study of T-cell memory formation after mild COVID-19. This clonotype came up a few times. After removal of 4 bases from V and 3 bases from J, the junction contained 11 bases not matched to a gene. The germline V gene encodes CDR1 SGDLS and CDR2 YYNGEE. This CDR3 spans 18 amino acids. With constant-segment primers, 5'RACE yielded cDNA libraries of TCR alpha and TCR beta that carried sample barcodes and UMIs. Via MiXCR, TCRdb re-called the 5' RACE reads, giving one row per CDR3 protein. Among hundreds of thousands of distinct CDR3 sequences listed, roughly 21% were seen once.

The receptor's source is an adult woman who had mild COVID-19 (a few samples of this study predate the infection). Cell type and time point are not known. The source material was PBMCs or a T cell subset sorted from them (not recorded which). The V gene is TRBV9, the J gene TRBJ2-3; 13 nucleotides line up with TRBD2. In DNA form, the CDR3 reads TGTGCCAGCAGCTTTCCGACTAGCGGGAGGTACCGAACAGATACGCAGTATTTT. Protein sequence: CASSFPTSGRYRTDTQYF.